The source of this T cell receptor (beta chain) is a study of follicular helper T cells after annual influenza vaccination. General study findings and limits: Only roughly 9.5-23% of analyzed cells yielded productive TCRB sequences. Plasmablast frequency change correlated with clonality change in ICOS+CD38+ cTfh.

Notes on this clone: What it binds is not known.

Sequencing was performed with immunoSEQ multiplex PCR; in TCRdb, only in-frame clones are kept and a portion is missing. The table records thousands of clones, around 90% of them present only once. Documented time point: 2013-2014 season, 7 days after vaccination. The material was CXCR5+ CD38- circulating T follicular helper cells from blood, obtained 7 days after influenza vaccination. The subset was: circulating Tfh, non-naive CD4+CXCR5+PD-1+ (ICOS+CD38+ or ICOS-CD38-). The sequence derives from an adult who received the influenza vaccine.

The CDR3 sequence: CASSPPLQGTALSGNTIYF. CDR3 coding DNA: TGTGCCAGCTCACCACCACTGCAAGGGACAGCCCTCTCTGGAAACACCATATATTTT. This chain connects TRBV18 to TRBJ1-3; 7 nucleotides line up with TRBD1. The CDR3 totals 19 residues. Germline CDR1 KGHSH, CDR2 LQKENI. J lost 0 bases, V lost 0 bases, and 11 bases had no gene match.